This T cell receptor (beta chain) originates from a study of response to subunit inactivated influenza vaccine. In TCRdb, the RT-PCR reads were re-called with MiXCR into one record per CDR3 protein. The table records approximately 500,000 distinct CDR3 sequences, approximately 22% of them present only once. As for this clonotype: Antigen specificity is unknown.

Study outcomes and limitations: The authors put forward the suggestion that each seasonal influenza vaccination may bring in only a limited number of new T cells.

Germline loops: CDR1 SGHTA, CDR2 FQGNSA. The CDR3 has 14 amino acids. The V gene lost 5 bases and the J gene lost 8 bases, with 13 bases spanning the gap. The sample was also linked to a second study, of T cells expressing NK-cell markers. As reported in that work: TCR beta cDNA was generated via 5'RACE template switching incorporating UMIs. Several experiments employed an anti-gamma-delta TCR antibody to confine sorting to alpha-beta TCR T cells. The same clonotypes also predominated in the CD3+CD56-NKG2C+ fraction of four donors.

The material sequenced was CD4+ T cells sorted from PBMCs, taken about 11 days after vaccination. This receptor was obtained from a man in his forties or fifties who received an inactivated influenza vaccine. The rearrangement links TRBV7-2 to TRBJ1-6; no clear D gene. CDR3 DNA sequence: TGTGCCAGCAGCCCCCCCAACAGAGATTCACCCCTCCACTTT. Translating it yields CASSPPNRDSPLHF.